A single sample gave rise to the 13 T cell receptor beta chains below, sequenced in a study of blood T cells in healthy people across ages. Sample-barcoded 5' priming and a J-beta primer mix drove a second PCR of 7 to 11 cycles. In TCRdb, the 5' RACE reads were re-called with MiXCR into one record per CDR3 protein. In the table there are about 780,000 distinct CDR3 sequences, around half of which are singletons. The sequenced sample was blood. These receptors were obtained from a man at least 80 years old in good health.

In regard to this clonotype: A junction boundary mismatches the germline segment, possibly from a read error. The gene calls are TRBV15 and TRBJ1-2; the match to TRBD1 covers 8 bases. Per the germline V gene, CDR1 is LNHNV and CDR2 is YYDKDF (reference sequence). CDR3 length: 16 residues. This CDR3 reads CATSSDQRDRYYGYTF. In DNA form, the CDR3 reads TGTGCCACCAGCAGTGATCAAAGGGACAGGTACTATGGTTACACCTTC. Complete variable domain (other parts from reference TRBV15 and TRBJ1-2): DAMVIQNPRYQVTQFGKPVTLSCSQTLNHNVMYWYQQKSSQAPKLLFHYYDKDFNNEADTPDNFQSRRPNTSFCFLDIRSPGLGDTAMYLCATSSDQRDRYYGYTFGSGTRLTVV.

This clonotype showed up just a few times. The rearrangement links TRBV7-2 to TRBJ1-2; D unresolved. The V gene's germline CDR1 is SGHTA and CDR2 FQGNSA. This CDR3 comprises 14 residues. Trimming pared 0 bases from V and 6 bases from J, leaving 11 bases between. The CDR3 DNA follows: TGTGCCAGCAGCTTAGCGGAGTATACGCATGGCTACACCTTC. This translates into CASSLAEYTHGYTF.

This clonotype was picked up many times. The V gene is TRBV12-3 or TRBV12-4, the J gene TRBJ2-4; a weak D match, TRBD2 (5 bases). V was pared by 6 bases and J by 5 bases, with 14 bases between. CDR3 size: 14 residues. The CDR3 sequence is CASSRTRAQNIQYF. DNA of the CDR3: TGTGCCAGCAGCCGAACTAGGGCCCAAAACATTCAGTACTTC.

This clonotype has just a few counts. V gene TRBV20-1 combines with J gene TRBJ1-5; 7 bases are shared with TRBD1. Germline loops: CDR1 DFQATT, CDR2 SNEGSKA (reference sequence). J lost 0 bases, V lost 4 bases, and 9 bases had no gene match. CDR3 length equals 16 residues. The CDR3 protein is CSAKDTGAYSNQPQHF. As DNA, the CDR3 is TGCAGTGCTAAAGACACAGGGGCGTATAGCAATCAGCCCCAGCATTTT.

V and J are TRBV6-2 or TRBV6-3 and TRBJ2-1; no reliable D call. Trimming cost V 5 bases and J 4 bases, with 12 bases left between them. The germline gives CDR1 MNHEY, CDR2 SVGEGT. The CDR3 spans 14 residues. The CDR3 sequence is CASSAGKTYNEQFF. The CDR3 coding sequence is TGTGCCAGCAGTGCCGGAAAAACTTACAATGAGCAGTTCTTC.

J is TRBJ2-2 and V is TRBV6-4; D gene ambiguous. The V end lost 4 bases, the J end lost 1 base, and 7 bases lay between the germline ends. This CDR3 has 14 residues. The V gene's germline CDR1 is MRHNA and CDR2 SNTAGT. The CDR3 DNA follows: TGTGCCAGCAGTGTAGACAAGAACACCGGGGAGCTGTTTTTT. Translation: CASSVDKNTGELFF.

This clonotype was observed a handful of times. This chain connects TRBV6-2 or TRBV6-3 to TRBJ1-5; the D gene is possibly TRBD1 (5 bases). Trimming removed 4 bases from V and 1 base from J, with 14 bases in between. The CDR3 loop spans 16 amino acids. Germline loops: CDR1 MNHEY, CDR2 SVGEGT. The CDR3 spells CASSSPPGRSNQPQHF. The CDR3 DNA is TGTGCCAGCAGTTCTCCACCGGGACGAAGCAATCAGCCCCAGCATTTT.

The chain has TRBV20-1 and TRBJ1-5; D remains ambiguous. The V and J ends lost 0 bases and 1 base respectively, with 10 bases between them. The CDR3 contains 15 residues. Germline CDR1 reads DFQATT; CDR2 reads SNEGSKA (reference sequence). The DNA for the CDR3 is TGCAGTGCTAGAGATGGCCCCGGCAGCAATCAGCCCCAGCATTTT. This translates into CSARDGPGSNQPQHF.

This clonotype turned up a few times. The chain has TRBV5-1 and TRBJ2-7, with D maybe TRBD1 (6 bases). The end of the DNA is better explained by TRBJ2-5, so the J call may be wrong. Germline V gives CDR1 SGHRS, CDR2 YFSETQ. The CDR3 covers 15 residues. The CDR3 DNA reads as TGCGCCAGCAGCACCCAACAGGGCTTGCAATGGACCCAGTACTTC. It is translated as CASSTQQGLQWTQYF.

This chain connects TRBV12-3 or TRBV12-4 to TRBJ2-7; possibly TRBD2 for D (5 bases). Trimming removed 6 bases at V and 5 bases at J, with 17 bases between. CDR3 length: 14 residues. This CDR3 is CASSVKRFSDEQYF. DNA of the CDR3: TGTGCCAGCAGCGTTAAGCGCTTTAGCGACGAGCAGTACTTC.

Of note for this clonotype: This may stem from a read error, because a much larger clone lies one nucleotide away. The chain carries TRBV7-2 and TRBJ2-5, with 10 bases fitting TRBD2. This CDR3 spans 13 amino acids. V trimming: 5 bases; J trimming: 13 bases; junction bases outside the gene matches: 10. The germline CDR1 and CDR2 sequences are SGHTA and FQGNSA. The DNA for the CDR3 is TGTGCCAGCAGCGTCACGGCTAGCGGGAGTCTGTACTTC. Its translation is CASSVTASGSLYF.

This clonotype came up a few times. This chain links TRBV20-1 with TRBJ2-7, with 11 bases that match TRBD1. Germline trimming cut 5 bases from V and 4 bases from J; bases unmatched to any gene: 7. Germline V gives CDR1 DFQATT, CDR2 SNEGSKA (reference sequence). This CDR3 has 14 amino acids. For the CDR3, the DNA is TGCAGTGCTTGGACCGGGACAGGGGGTTACGAGCAGTACTTC. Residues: CSAWTGTGGYEQYF.

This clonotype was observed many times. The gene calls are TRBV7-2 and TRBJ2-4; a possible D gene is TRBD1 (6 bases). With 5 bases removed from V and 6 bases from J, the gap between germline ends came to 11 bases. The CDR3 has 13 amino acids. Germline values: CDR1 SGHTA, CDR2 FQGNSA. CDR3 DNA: TGTGCCAGCAGCCCTGGACAGTTAAACATTCAGTACTTC. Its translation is CASSPGQLNIQYF.